The table lists the clone carrying this TCR beta chain with a few counts. Its antigen is unknown. The germline V gene encodes CDR1 SSHAT and CDR2 FNYEAQ (reference sequence). Trimming took off 1 base at V and 10 bases at J, with 11 bases between the two ends. CDR3 length: 13 residues. The sample belongs to a study of T-cell reconstitution after alpha-beta-depleted transplantation in children. Study-wide points: The study reportedly traced alpha-beta T cells about two months after transplant to several hundred expanded graft clones. Most T-cell counts and diversity one year after the transplant came from T cells that were newly produced. For some patients, TCRbeta diversity was high at day 60 because of recipient T cells and thymic progenitors that survived.

Molecular barcoding with unique molecular identifiers was used for the TCRbeta library. TCRdb re-called the PCR reads through MiXCR, storing one row per CDR3 protein. The table records about 300,000 distinct CDR3 sequences, 6% to 10% of them present only once. The source of this sequence is a female patient aged 2-9 years who had a stem cell transplant for Fanconi anemia, so the T cells may come from the graft donor. The V and J genes are TRBV7-7 and TRBJ2-1; no reliable D call. Sequenced material: peripheral blood, taken 360 days after TCRalphabeta/CD19-depleted stem cell transplant. The CDR3 is CASSLDRAGEQFF. The CDR3 DNA reads as TGTGCCAGCAGCTTAGATAGGGCCGGCGAGCAGTTCTTC.